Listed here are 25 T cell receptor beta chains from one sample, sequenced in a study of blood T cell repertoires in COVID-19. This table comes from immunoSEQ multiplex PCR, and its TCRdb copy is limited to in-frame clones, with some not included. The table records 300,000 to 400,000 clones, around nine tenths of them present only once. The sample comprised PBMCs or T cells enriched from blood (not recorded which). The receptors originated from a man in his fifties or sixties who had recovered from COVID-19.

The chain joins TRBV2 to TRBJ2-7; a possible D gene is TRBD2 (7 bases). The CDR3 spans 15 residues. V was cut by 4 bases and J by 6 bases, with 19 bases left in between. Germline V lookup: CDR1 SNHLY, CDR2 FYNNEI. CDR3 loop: CASSVRGEGLSEQYF. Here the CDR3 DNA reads TGTGCCAGCAGTGTTAGGGGGGAGGGCCTAAGCGAGCAGTACTTC.

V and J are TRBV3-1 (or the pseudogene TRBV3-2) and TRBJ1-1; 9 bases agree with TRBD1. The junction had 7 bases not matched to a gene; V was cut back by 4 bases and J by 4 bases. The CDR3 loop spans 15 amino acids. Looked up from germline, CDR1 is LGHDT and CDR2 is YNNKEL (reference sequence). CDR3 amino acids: CASSRTGGWGTEAFF. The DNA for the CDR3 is TGTGCCAGCAGCCGCACAGGGGGCTGGGGCACTGAAGCTTTCTTT.

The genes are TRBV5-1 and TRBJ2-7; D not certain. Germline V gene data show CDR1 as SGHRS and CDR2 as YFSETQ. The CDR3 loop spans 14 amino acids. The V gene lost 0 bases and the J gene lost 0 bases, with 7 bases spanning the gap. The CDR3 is CASSLVVSSYEQYF. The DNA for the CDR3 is TGCGCCAGCAGCTTGGTAGTATCCTCCTACGAGCAGTACTTC.

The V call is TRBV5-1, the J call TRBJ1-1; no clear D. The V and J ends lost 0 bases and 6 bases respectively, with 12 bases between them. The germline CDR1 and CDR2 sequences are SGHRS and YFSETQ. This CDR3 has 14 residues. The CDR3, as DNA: TGCGCCAGCAGCTTGGTTCCGCTGAGCGCTGAAGCTTTCTTT. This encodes CASSLVPLSAEAFF.

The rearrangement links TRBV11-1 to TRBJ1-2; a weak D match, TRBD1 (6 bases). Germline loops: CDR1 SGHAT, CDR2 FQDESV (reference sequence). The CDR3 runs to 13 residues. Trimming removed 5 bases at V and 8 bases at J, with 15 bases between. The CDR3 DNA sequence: TGTGCCAGCAGCCCACAGGGAATAGGGGGCTACACCTTC. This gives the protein CASSPQGIGGYTF.

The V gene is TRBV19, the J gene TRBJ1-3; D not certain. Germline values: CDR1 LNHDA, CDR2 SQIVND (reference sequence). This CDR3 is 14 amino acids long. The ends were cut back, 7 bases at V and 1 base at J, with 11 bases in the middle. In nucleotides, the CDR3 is TGTGCCAGTAACACCGCGGAGTCTGGAAACACCATATATTTT. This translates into CASNTAESGNTIYF. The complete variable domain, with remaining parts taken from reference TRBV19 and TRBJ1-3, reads DGGITQSPKYLFRKEGQNVTLSCEQNLNHDAMYWYRQDPGQGLRLIYYSQIVNDFQKGDIAEGYSVSREKKESFPLTVTSAQKNPTAFYLCASNTAESGNTIYFGEGSWLTVV.

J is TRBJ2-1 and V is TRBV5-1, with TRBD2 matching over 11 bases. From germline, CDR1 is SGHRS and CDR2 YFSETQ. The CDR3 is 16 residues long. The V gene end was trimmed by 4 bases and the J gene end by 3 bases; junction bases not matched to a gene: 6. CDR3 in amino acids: CASSPLTSGIYNEQFF. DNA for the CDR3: TGCGCCAGCAGCCCGTTGACTAGCGGGATCTACAATGAGCAGTTCTTC.

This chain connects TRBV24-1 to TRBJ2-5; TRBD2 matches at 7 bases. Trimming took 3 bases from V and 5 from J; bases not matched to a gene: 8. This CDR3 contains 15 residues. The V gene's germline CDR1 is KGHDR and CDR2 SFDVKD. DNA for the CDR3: TGTGCCACCAGTGATCCCCGTCCCGGGAGGGAGACCCAGTACTTC. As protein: CATSDPRPGRETQYF.

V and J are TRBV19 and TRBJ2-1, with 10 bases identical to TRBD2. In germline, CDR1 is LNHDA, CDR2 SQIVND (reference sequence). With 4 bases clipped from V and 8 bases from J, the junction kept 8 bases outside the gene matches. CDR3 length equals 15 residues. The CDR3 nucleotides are TGTGCCAGTAGTAGGGCCGGGACTAGCGAGGATGAGCAGTTCTTC. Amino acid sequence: CASSRAGTSEDEQFF.

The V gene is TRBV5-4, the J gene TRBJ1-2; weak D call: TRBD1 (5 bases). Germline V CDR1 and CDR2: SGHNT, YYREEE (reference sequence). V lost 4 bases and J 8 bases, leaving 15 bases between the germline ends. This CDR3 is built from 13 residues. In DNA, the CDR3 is TGTGCCAGCAGCCCCTCGCAGGGCGGCGGCTACACCTTC. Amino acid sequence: CASSPSQGGGYTF.

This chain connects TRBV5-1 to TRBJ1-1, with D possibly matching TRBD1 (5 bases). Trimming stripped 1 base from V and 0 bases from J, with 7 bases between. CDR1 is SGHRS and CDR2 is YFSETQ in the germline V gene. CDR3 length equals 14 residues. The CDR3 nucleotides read TGCGCCAGCAGCTTGCGACAGATGAACACTGAAGCTTTCTTT. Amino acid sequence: CASSLRQMNTEAFF.

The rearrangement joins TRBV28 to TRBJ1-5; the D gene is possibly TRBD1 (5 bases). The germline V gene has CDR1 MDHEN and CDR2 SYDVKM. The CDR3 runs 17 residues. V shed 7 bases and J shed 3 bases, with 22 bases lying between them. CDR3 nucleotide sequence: TGTGCCAGCAACCCCCCTGGGGGAGGGGCGTTCAATCAGCCCCAGCATTTT. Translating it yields CASNPPGGGAFNQPQHF.

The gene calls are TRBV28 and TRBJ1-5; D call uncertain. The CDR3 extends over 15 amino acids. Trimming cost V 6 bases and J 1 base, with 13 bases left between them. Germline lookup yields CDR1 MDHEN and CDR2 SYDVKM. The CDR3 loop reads CASRSRSLSNQPQHF. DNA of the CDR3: TGTGCCAGCAGGTCCCGGAGTCTGAGCAATCAGCCCCAGCATTTT. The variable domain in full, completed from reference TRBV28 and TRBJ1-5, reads DVKVTQSSRYLVKRTGEKVFLECVQDMDHENMFWYRQDPGLGLRLIYFSYDVKMKEKGDIPEGYSVSREKKERFSLILESASTNQTSMYLCASRSRSLSNQPQHFGDGTRLSIL.

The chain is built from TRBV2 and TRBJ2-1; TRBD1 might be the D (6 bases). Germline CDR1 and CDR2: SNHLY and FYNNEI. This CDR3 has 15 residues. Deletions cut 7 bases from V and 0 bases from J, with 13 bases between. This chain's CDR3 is CASKILGASYNEQFF. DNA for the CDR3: TGTGCCAGCAAAATCCTGGGGGCCTCCTACAATGAGCAGTTCTTC.

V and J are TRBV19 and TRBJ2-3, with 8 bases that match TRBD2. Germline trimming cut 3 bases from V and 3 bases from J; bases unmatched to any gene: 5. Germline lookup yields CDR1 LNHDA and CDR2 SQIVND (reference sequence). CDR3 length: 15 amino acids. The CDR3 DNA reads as TGTGCCAGTAGTATTTTGACTAGCGCAACAGATACGCAGTATTTT. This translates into CASSILTSATDTQYF.

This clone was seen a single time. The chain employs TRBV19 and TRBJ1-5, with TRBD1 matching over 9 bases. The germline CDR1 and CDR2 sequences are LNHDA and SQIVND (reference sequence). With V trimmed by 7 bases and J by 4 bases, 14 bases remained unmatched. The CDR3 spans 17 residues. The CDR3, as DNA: TGTGCCAGTACCTCGCTAGGGACAGGGAAGCCTAATCAGCCCCAGCATTTT. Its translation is CASTSLGTGKPNQPQHF. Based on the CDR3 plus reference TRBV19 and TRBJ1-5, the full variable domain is DGGITQSPKYLFRKEGQNVTLSCEQNLNHDAMYWYRQDPGQGLRLIYYSQIVNDFQKGDIAEGYSVSREKKESFPLTVTSAQKNPTAFYLCASTSLGTGKPNQPQHFGDGTRLSIL.

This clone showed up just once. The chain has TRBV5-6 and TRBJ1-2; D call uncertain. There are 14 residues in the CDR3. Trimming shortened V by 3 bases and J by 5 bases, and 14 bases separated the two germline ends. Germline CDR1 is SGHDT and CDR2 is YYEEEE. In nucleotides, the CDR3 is TGTGCCAGCAGCTCCCGGGGAGGGCTTTATGGCTACACCTTC. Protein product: CASSSRGGLYGYTF.

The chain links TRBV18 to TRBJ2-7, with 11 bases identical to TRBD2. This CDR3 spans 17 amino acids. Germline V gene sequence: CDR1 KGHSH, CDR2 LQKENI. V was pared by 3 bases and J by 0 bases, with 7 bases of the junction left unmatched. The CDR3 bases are TGTGCCAGCTCACCGCTCGGGACTAGCGGAAACTCCTACGAGCAGTACTTC. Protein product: CASSPLGTSGNSYEQYF.

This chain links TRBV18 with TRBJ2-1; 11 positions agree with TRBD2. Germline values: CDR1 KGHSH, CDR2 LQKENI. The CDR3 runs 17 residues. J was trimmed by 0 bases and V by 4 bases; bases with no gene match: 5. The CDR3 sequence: CASSRSGLADSYNEQFF. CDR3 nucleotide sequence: TGTGCCAGCTCACGGTCGGGACTAGCGGACTCCTACAATGAGCAGTTCTTC. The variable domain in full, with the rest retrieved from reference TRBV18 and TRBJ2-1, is NAGVMQNPRHLVRRRGQEARLRCSPMKGHSHVYWYRQLPEEGLKFMVYLQKENIIDESGMPKERFSAEFPKEGPSILRIQQVVRGDSAAYFCASSRSGLADSYNEQFFGPGTRLTVL.

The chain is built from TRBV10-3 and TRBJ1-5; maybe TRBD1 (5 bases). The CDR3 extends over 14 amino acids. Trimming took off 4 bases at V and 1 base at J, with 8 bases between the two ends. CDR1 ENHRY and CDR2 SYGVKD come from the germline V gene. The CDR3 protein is CAISAGQSNQPQHF. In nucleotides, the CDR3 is TGTGCCATCAGTGCAGGGCAGAGCAATCAGCCCCAGCATTTT.

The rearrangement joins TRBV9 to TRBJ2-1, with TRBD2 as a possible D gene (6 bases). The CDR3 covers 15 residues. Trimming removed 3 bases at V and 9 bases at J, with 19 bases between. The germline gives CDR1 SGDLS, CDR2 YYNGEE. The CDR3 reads CASSAFRDSYVEQFF. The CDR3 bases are TGTGCCAGCAGCGCATTCCGGGACTCGTATGTTGAGCAGTTCTTC.

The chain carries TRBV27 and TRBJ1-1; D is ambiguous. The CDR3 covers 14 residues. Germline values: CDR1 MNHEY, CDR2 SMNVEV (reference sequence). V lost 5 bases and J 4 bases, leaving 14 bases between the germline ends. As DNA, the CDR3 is TGTGCCAGCAGTCCCTCGGGGATCGGCACTGAAGCTTTCTTT. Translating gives CASSPSGIGTEAFF.

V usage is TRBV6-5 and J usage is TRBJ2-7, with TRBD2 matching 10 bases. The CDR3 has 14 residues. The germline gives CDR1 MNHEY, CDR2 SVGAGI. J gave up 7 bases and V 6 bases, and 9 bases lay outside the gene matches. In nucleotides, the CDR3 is TGTGCCAGCAGCCCCAGGACTAGCGGAGGTGAGCAGTACTTC. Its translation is CASSPRTSGGEQYF.

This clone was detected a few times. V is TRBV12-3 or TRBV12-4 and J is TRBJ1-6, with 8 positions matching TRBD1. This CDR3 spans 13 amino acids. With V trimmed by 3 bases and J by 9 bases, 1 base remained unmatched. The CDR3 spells CASSLGQVSPLHF. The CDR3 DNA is TGTGCCAGCAGTTTGGGACAGGTTTCACCCCTCCACTTT.

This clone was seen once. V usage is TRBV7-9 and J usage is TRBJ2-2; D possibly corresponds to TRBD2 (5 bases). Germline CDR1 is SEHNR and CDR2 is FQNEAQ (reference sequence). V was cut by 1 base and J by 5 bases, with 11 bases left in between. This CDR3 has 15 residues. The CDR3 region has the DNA TGTGCCAGCAGCTTAGGCAACGGGATGACCGGGGAGCTGTTTTTT. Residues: CASSLGNGMTGELFF. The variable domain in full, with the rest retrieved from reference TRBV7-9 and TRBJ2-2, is DTGVSQNPRHKITKRGQNVTFRCDPISEHNRLYWYRQTLGQGPEFLTYFQNEAQLEKSRLLSDRFSAERPKGSFSTLEIQRTEQGDSAMYLCASSLGNGMTGELFFGEGSRLTVL.